The rows below give T cell receptor beta chains drawn from one sample of a study of response to subunit inactivated influenza vaccine. In TCRdb, the RT-PCR reads were re-called with MiXCR into one record per CDR3 protein. The sample lists fewer than 600,000 distinct CDR3 sequences; around 7.9% were seen once. This specimen was PBMCs from blood, taken around 25 months after vaccination. All receptors come from a man between 50 and 75 years old who received an inactivated influenza vaccine. Each CDR3 is given with its conserved first and last residue. A D gene is named only where the DNA matches it firmly. Part of the rows lack a size; the others show once, few, many or a class for expanded clones.

TRBJ2-7,TRBV6-1,many,.,14,TGTGCCAGCAGTCATAAACCAGGACAGCGGGAGCAGTACTTC,CASSHKPGQREQYF
TRBJ2-7,TRBV6-5,few,.,13,TGTGCCAGCAGTTACCTTCAGGATCGCGAGCAGTACTTC,CASSYLQDREQYF
TRBJ2-3,TRBV3-1,few,.,15,TGTGCCAGCAGCCAAGAAGCATACGGCACAGATACGCAGTATTTT,CASSQEAYGTDTQYF
TRBJ1-4,TRBV5-1,.,TRBD1,15,TGCGCCAGCAGCCTCAGGGGGATAGTCGGTGAAAAACTGTTTTTT,CASSLRGIVGEKLFF
TRBJ1-2,TRBV20-1,.,TRBD1,14,TGCAGTGCTAGAGGTTCCGGGACAGAGTATGGCTACACCTTC,CSARGSGTEYGYTF
TRBJ2-3,TRBV10-3,many,.,12,TGTGCCATCAGTGAGTCGCTAGATACGCAGTATTTT,CAISESLDTQYF
TRBJ2-7,TRBV15,.,.,15,TGTGCCACCAGCAGAGATAGGGCGGATTCCTACGAGCAGTACTTC,CATSRDRADSYEQYF
TRBJ2-7,TRBV27,many,.,15,TGTGCCAGCAGTTCCTTCCGGGACTTCCACTACGAGCAGTACTTC,CASSSFRDFHYEQYF
TRBJ1-1,TRBV12-3/TRBV12-4,few,.,13,TGTGCCGCCCAAGGAGGGACTCGGACTGAAGCTTTCTTT,CAAQGGTRTEAFF
TRBJ2-7,TRBV7-2,.,.,13,TGTGCCAGCAGCTCCAGGCTCTCCTACGAGCAGTACTTC,CASSSRLSYEQYF
TRBJ2-4,TRBV25-1,many,.,18,TGTGCCAGCAGTGAGTCTTGGGCACAACTCGGTAGCCAAAACATTCAGTACTTC,CASSESWAQLGSQNIQYF
TRBJ2-7,TRBV20-1,.,.,13,TGCAGTGCTCCCGGGACTGACACCTACGAGCAGTACTTC,CSAPGTDTYEQYF
TRBJ2-3,TRBV29-1,.,TRBD1,15,TGCAGCGTTGAACTGGCAGGGGGCAACGCAGATACGCAGTATTTT,CSVELAGGNADTQYF
TRBJ2-5,TRBV5-1,.,.,18,TGCGCCAGCAGCTTAGGGGCCGGGACGACGCTGTACCAAGAGACCCAGTACTTC,CASSLGAGTTLYQETQYF
TRBJ1-1,TRBV6-1,.,TRBD1,16,TGTGCCAGCAGGGACTGGGGGACAGGGCCCAACACTGAAGCTTTCTTT,CASRDWGTGPNTEAFF
TRBJ2-5,TRBV7-9,.,.,15,TGTGCCAGCAGCCTGCGGCGTAGCGGTCAAGAGACCCAGTACTTC,CASSLRRSGQETQYF
TRBJ2-1,TRBV14,many,.,15,TGTGCCAGCAGCCAAGAACTCCAGCCCTACAATGAGCAGTTCTTC,CASSQELQPYNEQFF
TRBJ1-4,TRBV4-2,few,.,13,TGTGCCAGCAGCCAAGAAAAGGGTGAAAAACTGTTTTTT,CASSQEKGEKLFF
TRBJ1-5,TRBV20-1,many,.,15,TGCAGTGCTAGCGACAGGCCAAATAGCAATCAGCCCCAGCATTTT,CSASDRPNSNQPQHF
TRBJ1-4,TRBV20-1,many,TRBD1,15,TGCAGTGCTAGCCCTCTAGACAGGGCTAATGAAAAACTGTTTTTT,CSASPLDRANEKLFF
TRBJ1-5,TRBV10-3,few,.,15,TGTGCCATCAGTGGTAACACAAAGAGCAATCAGCCCCAGCATTTT,CAISGNTKSNQPQHF
TRBJ2-1,TRBV7-9,.,.,14,TGTGCCAGCAGCTTAGGTGGGAGTGTCAATGAGCAGTTCTTC,CASSLGGSVNEQFF
TRBJ2-5,TRBV29-1,few,.,11,TGCAGCGTAGCCCAGCAAGAGACCCAGTACTTC,CSVAQQETQYF
TRBJ2-1,TRBV15,.,.,16,TGTGCCACCAGCAGGCATGGGCAGGGTTTCTACAATGAGCAGTTCTTC,CATSRHGQGFYNEQFF
TRBJ2-5,TRBV11-2,.,.,13,TGTGCCAGCAGTCCGGTCCTGGGGGGGACCCAGTACTTC,CASSPVLGGTQYF
TRBJ2-5,TRBV7-2,.,.,14,TGTGCCAGCAGCCTTGGACAGCTCCTTGAGACCCAGTACTTC,CASSLGQLLETQYF
TRBJ2-7,TRBV7-3,many,TRBD2,15,TGTGCCAGCAGCTTATCCCCGGGAGGGGTCTACGAGCAGTACTTC,CASSLSPGGVYEQYF
TRBJ2-1,TRBV18,many,.,17,TGTGCCAGCTCACCACGTTTATACGGGACTTCCTACAATGAGCAGTTCTTC,CASSPRLYGTSYNEQFF
TRBJ2-7,TRBV28,.,TRBD2,14,TGTGCCAGCACCTTCAGGGGACTAGGCTACGAGCAGTACTTC,CASTFRGLGYEQYF
TRBJ1-5,TRBV20-1,many,.,15,TGCAGTGCTAGTTATGGGTTCCTAAGCAATCAGCCCCAGCATTTT,CSASYGFLSNQPQHF
TRBJ1-1,TRBV29-1,.,.,14,TGCAGCACTGCAGGGAAATCTATGAACACTGAAGCTTTCTTT,CSTAGKSMNTEAFF
TRBJ2-4,TRBV7-8,few,.,15,TGTGCCAGCAGCTTCGGAGTGATTTCGGGAAACATTCAGTACTTC,CASSFGVISGNIQYF
TRBJ2-7,TRBV6-1,few,TRBD1,16,TGTGCCAGCAGTAAAACCGGGACAGCGAGCTCCTACGAGCAGTACTTC,CASSKTGTASSYEQYF
TRBJ2-3,TRBV24-1,few,.,14,TGTGCCACCAGTGACTTCGTAGACACAGATACGCAGTATTTT,CATSDFVDTDTQYF
TRBJ1-3,TRBV7-9,few,.,14,TGTGCCAGCAGCAAGCAGGGAGCTGGAAACACCATATATTTT,CASSKQGAGNTIYF
TRBJ2-1,TRBV7-2,few,TRBD2,22,TGTGCCAGCAGCTTCGGGACTAGCGGGACCTCACACCTTATAACCGCCTACAATGAGCAGTTCTTC,CASSFGTSGTSHLITAYNEQFF
TRBJ1-3,TRBV5-1,few,.,11,TGCGCCAGCAGCCCCGGGGACACCATATATTTT,CASSPGDTIYF
TRBJ2-2,TRBV28,.,.,14,TGTGCCAGCAGCCGGAGGGCCGGGGGCGGGGAGCTGTTTTTT,CASSRRAGGGELFF
TRBJ1-1,TRBV20-1,many,.,14,TGCAGTGCTAGAGGTACGCTACGAAACACTGAAGCTTTCTTT,CSARGTLRNTEAFF
TRBJ2-3,TRBV2,.,.,15,TGTGCCAGCAGTGAACCGGGGGGCGCAACAGATACGCAGTATTTT,CASSEPGGATDTQYF
TRBJ2-1,TRBV25-1,.,.,16,TGTGCCAGCCAACCTCGGCGCTCCGGGGGTTACAATGAGCAGTTCTTC,CASQPRRSGGYNEQFF
TRBJ2-1,TRBV27,few,.,15,TGTGCCAGCAGTCTGCGCCCGAGCTCCTACAATGAGCAGTTCTTC,CASSLRPSSYNEQFF
TRBJ2-7,TRBV3-1,many,.,14,TGTGCCAGCAGCCCTGGACTGAAGCCCGGCGAGCAGTACTTC,CASSPGLKPGEQYF
TRBJ1-5,TRBV12-3/TRBV12-4,medium-sized,.,14,TGTGCCAGCAGTTACGGACAGAGCAATCAGCCCCAGCATTTT,CASSYGQSNQPQHF
TRBJ1-5,TRBV28,.,.,14,TGTGCCAGCAAGCTCGAAACACTCAATCAGCCCCAGCATTTT,CASKLETLNQPQHF
TRBJ2-2,TRBV7-8,many,.,14,TGTGCCAGCAGAGACAGCGTCGGCACCGGGGAGCTGTTTTTT,CASRDSVGTGELFF
TRBJ2-3,TRBV6-4,many,.,14,TGTGCCAGCAGTGCCGACTCTCACACAGATACGCAGTATTTT,CASSADSHTDTQYF
TRBJ2-3,TRBV10-3,few,TRBD2,15,TGTGCCATCAGACGGACTAGCGGAAGCACAGATACGCAGTATTTT,CAIRRTSGSTDTQYF
TRBJ1-2,TRBV27,few,.,14,TGTGCCAGCAGTGCAGCCCCCGACTCCATCGGCTACACCTTC,CASSAAPDSIGYTF
TRBJ2-1,TRBV3-1,many,TRBD2,17,TGTGCCAGCAGCCAAGGCGGGGGACTAGCGGGCTACAATGAGCAGTTCTTC,CASSQGGGLAGYNEQFF
TRBJ2-1,TRBV27,few,TRBD2,18,TGTGCCAGCAGTTTTGTAACTAGCGGGAGGGCTCACTACAATGAGCAGTTCTTC,CASSFVTSGRAHYNEQFF
TRBJ2-7,TRBV7-9,.,.,13,TGTGCCAGCAGCCCCCCAAGGCGCTACGAGCAGTACTTC,CASSPPRRYEQYF
TRBJ2-7,TRBV5-1,few,.,15,TGCGCCAGCAGCTTGGCCCCGACGAACTCCTACGAGCAGTACTTC,CASSLAPTNSYEQYF
TRBJ2-5,TRBV6-6,few,.,13,TGTGCCAGCAGTCTGGAGGACGGAGAGACCCAGTACTTC,CASSLEDGETQYF
TRBJ1-2,TRBV9,few,TRBD1,14,TGTGCCAGCAGCCTCAGACAGGGAGGATATGGCTACACCTTC,CASSLRQGGYGYTF